One sample yielded the 3 T cell receptor beta chains listed below, sequenced in a study of early T cells in non-severe SARS-CoV-2 infection. TCRdb re-analysed the 5' RACE reads in MiXCR, keeping a single row per CDR3 protein. The sample yields about 32,000 distinct CDR3 sequences, 5.2% seen once. The sample taken for sequencing was whole blood. The receptor set was obtained from an adult who was a healthcare worker with PCR-confirmed SARS-CoV-2 infection or an uninfected control (not recorded which).

At least ten counts were recorded for this clonotype. The chain links TRBV7-2 to TRBJ2-7, with D perhaps matching TRBD1 or TRBD2 (5 bases each). This CDR3 is built from 14 residues. Trimming shortened V by 5 bases and J by 5 bases, and 16 bases separated the two germline ends. CDR1 and CDR2 (germline): SGHTA, FQGNSA. The CDR3 sequence is CASSNRDPRDEQYF. The CDR3 nucleotides are TGTGCCAGCAGCAACCGGGACCCGAGGGACGAGCAGTACTTC.

The CDR3, as DNA: TGTGCCACTATCGGGGAGTACAATGAGCAGTTCTTC. As protein: CATIGEYNEQFF. V is TRBV2 and J is TRBJ2-1; TRBD2 might be the D (5 bases). The V gene's germline CDR1 is SNHLY and CDR2 FYNNEI. The V end was cut by 10 bases, the J end by 4 bases, with 11 bases between. The CDR3 covers 12 residues.

The chain recombines TRBV6-4 with TRBJ2-3; 9 bases agree with TRBD2. Germline CDR1 and CDR2: MRHNA and SNTAGT. The CDR3 spans 15 residues. With 0 bases clipped from V and 4 bases from J, the junction kept 2 bases outside the gene matches. The CDR3 region has the DNA TGTGCCAGCAGTGACTCTAGCGGGAGCCCAGATACGCAGTATTTT. It specifies CASSDSSGSPDTQYF.